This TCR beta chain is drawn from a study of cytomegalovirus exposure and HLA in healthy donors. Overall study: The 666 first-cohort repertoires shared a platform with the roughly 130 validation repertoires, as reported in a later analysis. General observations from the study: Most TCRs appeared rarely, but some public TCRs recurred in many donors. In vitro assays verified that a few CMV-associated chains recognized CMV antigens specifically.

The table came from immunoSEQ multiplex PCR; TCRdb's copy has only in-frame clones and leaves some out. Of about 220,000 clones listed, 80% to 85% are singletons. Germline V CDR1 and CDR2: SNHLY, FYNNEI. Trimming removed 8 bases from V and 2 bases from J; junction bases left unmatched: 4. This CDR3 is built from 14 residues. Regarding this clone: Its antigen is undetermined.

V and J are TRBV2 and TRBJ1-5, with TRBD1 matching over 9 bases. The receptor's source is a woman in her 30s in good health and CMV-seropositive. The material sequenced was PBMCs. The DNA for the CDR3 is TGTGCCAGCCAGAGACAGGGGGGCAATCAGCCCCAGCATTTT. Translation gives CASQRQGGNQPQHF. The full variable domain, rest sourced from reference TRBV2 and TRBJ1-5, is EPEVTQTPSHQVTQMGQEVILRCVPISNHLYFYWYRQILGQKVEFLVSFYNNEISEKSEIFDDQFSVERPDGSNFTLKIRSTKLEDSAMYFCASQRQGGNQPQHFGDGTRLSIL.